Given below is one T cell receptor (beta chain) in context. Gene names denote mouse genes. The read falls 1 residue short of the CDR3 end, and the missing part is taken from the germline J gene. Time point given: mouse harvest day 14 after allogeneic transplant. Each mouse received 10^7 T-cell-depleted marrow cells plus 10^6 splenic CD5+ T cells by tail vein. The sample comes from a study of tissue T cells after allogeneic stem cell transplantation. Repertoires were generated with immunoSEQ multiplex PCR, while TCRdb's copy carries only in-frame clones and drops some. The sample has several thousand clones; approximately 35% are singletons. The V gene's germline CDR1 is KGHPV and CDR2 FQNQEV (reference sequence). V trimming: 6 bases; J trimming: 4 bases; junction bases outside the gene matches: 3. The CDR3 length is 14 residues.

The sample taken for sequencing was skin. The TCR originated in a female BALB/c mouse given C57BL/6 T cells with graft-versus-host disease after an allogeneic hematopoietic cell transplant. V gene TRBV26 combines with J gene TRBJ1-6; 7 bases fit TRBD1. TRBJ1-6 is classed as an ORF, of uncertain function. The CDR3 bases that were read are TGTGCCAGCAGGAGACAGGGATATAATTCGCCCCTCTAC. Translation: CASRRQGYNSPLY. The whole CDR3 reads CASRRQGYNSPLYF.